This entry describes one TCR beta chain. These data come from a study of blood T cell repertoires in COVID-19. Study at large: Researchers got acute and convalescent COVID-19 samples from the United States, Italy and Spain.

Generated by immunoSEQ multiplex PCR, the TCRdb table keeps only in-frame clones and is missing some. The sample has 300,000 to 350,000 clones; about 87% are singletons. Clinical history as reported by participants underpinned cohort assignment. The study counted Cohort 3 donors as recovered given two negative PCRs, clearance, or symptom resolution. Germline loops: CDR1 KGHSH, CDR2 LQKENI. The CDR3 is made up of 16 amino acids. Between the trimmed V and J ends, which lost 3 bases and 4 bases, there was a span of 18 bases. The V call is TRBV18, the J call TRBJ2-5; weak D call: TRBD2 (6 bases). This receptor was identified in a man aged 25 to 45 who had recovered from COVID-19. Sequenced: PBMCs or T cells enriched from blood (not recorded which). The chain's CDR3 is CASSPTLHRERETQYF. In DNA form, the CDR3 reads TGTGCCAGCTCACCGACCCTACACCGGGAGCGAGAGACCCAGTACTTC.